This is a list of T cell receptor beta chains from one sample in a study of blood T cell repertoires in COVID-19. TCRdb's table, derived via immunoSEQ multiplex PCR, lists solely in-frame clones and lacks some. The table has hundreds of thousands of clones, roughly 90% seen once; the top ten hold around 4%. Sequenced: peripheral blood. Every receptor here comes from a woman between 45 and 65 years old with active or convalescent COVID-19. Both conserved end residues are part of each CDR3. The D gene is left open where the match is weak. Expanded clones are given a class, and other clones once, few, many or no size at all.

TRBV7-2,-,TRBJ1-1,-,CASSLKVRLVEAFF,TGTGCCAGCAGCTTAAAGGTCAGGCTGGTTGAAGCTTTCTTT
TRBV6-5,-,TRBJ2-3,-,CASRPRKGGTDTQYF,TGTGCCAGCAGGCCCCGTAAGGGGGGGACAGATACGCAGTATTTT
TRBV18,TRBD1,TRBJ1-1,-,CASSPLPDRGEAFF,TGTGCCAGCTCACCCCTTCCCGACAGGGGCGAAGCTTTCTTT
TRBV7-3,-,TRBJ2-3,-,CASSPQGRPNTDTQYF,TGTGCCAGCAGCCCCCAGGGGAGACCCAACACAGATACGCAGTATTTT
TRBV21-1,-,TRBJ2-1,-,CASSKDGPSGRAGEQFF,TGTGCCAGCAGCAAAGATGGTCCTAGCGGGAGGGCCGGTGAGCAGTTCTTC
TRBV5-1,-,TRBJ1-2,-,CASSTDGFGIYGYTF,TGCGCCAGCAGCACCGATGGCTTCGGGATATATGGCTACACCTTC
TRBV5-1,-,TRBJ2-7,-,CASGQGGEQYF,TGCGCCAGCGGCCAGGGAGGCGAGCAGTACTTC
TRBV28,TRBD2,TRBJ2-1,once,CASSLLAGGGEQFF,TGTGCCAGCAGTTTGCTAGCGGGAGGCGGTGAGCAGTTCTTC
TRBV15,-,TRBJ1-1,-,CATSRGGTEKAFF,TGTGCCACCAGCAGAGGAGGGACTGAAAAAGCTTTCTTT
TRBV18,TRBD1,TRBJ2-7,-,CASSPISVPTGVTYEQYF,TGTGCCAGCTCACCAATCTCGGTTCCGACAGGGGTGACCTACGAGCAGTACTTC
TRBV29-1,TRBD1,TRBJ2-3,-,CSVDYWTGTTDTQYF,TGCAGCGTTGACTATTGGACAGGTACCACAGATACGCAGTATTTT
TRBV4-1,TRBD2,TRBJ2-1,-,CASSAPGTKYNEQFF,TGCGCCAGCAGCGCTCCCGGGACTAAGTACAATGAGCAGTTCTTC
TRBV21-1,-,TRBJ1-1,-,CASSRLPTMNTEAFF,TGTGCCAGCAGCAGGCTACCGACTATGAACACTGAAGCTTTCTTT
TRBV10-3,TRBD1,TRBJ1-5,-,CAISDRGRGNQPQHF,TGTGCCATCAGCGACAGGGGGCGCGGGAATCAGCCCCAGCATTTT
TRBV7-2,-,TRBJ1-1,-,CASSSQGNTEAFF,TGTGCCAGCAGCTCTCAGGGGAACACTGAAGCTTTCTTT
TRBV2,TRBD1,TRBJ1-2,-,CAIRGSRGRGDGYTF,TGTGCCATCAGAGGGTCCAGGGGGCGCGGGGATGGCTACACCTTC
TRBV19,-,TRBJ1-4,-,CASTSIWESNEKLFF,TGTGCCAGTACCTCCATCTGGGAGTCTAATGAAAAACTGTTTTTT
TRBV7-9,TRBD2,TRBJ2-3,-,CASSALAASRDTQYF,TGTGCCAGCTCTGCCCTAGCGGCATCGCGAGATACGCAGTATTTT
TRBV4-1,TRBD2,TRBJ2-1,-,CASSQLGKATSGGAVYEQFF,TGCGCCAGCAGCCAACTAGGGAAGGCGACTAGCGGGGGGGCCGTATATGAGCAGTTCTTC
TRBV29-1,-,TRBJ1-1,few,CSVEDPRGYTEAFF,TGCAGCGTTGAAGATCCCCGGGGGTACACTGAAGCTTTCTTT
TRBV28,TRBD1,TRBJ1-5,-,CASVEGASNQPQHF,TGTGCCAGCGTCGAGGGGGCTAGCAATCAGCCCCAGCATTTT
TRBV10-3,TRBD1,TRBJ2-1,-,CAIRAGTENNEQFF,TGTGCCATCAGGGCCGGGACAGAAAACAATGAGCAGTTCTTC
TRBV4-1,-,TRBJ2-3,-,CASSQVGFADTQYF,TGCGCCAGCAGCCAAGTTGGTTTCGCGGATACGCAGTATTTT
TRBV2,-,TRBJ2-1,few,CASSLQGFSFF,TGTGCCAGCAGTTTACAGGGATTTTCGTTCTTC
TRBV7-9,-,TRBJ2-7,-,CASSLSRDYEQYF,TGTGCCAGCAGCTTATCCAGGGACTACGAGCAGTACTTC
TRBV7-2,-,TRBJ2-7,-,CASRPPGSYEQYF,TGTGCCAGCAGGCCGCCGGGCTCCTACGAGCAGTACTTC
TRBV5-1,TRBD2,TRBJ2-1,-,CASSPGLAGANEQFF,TGCGCCAGCAGCCCGGGACTAGCGGGAGCCAATGAGCAGTTCTTC
TRBV3-1/TRBV3-2,TRBD2,TRBJ2-1,-,CASSQPGGTSGYNEQFF,TGTGCCAGCAGCCAACCGGGCGGGACTAGCGGTTACAATGAGCAGTTCTTC
TRBV10-3,TRBD1,TRBJ2-5,-,CAISRTGGQETQYF,TGTGCCATCAGCCGGACAGGCGGGCAAGAGACCCAGTACTTC
TRBV6-5,-,TRBJ2-2,-,CASSYSRTASGELFF,TGTGCCAGCAGTTACTCAAGGACAGCGAGCGGGGAGCTGTTTTTT
TRBV3-1/TRBV3-2,-,TRBJ1-3,-,CASSQGSRAGNTIYF,TGTGCCAGCAGCCAAGGTTCCAGGGCTGGAAACACCATATATTTT
TRBV18,TRBD1,TRBJ1-2,few,CASSPRTGEGYTF,TGTGCCAGCTCACCGAGGACAGGGGAAGGCTACACCTTC
TRBV4-1,-,TRBJ2-3,-,CASSQRRESTDTQYF,TGCGCCAGCAGCCAACGTCGAGAAAGCACAGATACGCAGTATTTT
TRBV9,-,TRBJ2-3,-,CASSVGGSGYTDTQYF,TGTGCCAGCAGCGTAGGAGGTAGCGGTTACACAGATACGCAGTATTTT
TRBV9,-,TRBJ2-2,once,CASSVGAGTGELFF,TGTGCCAGCAGCGTAGGGGCTGGCACCGGGGAGCTGTTTTTT
TRBV11-2,-,TRBJ1-1,-,CASSPGWTTAGYTEAFF,TGTGCCAGCAGCCCGGGTTGGACAACTGCAGGGTACACTGAAGCTTTCTTT
TRBV4-1,TRBD2,TRBJ2-7,-,CASSQSVTGGTYEQYF,TGCGCCAGCAGCCAATCTGTCACGGGAGGGACCTACGAGCAGTACTTC
TRBV28,-,TRBJ2-3,-,CASSLWDRVRPDTQYF,TGTGCCAGCAGTTTATGGGACAGAGTACGACCAGATACGCAGTATTTT
TRBV6-6,-,TRBJ2-7,-,CASRPGTSAYEQYF,TGTGCCAGCAGGCCCGGGACTTCCGCCTACGAGCAGTACTTC
TRBV19,TRBD1,TRBJ1-2,once,CASSGQDWGYTF,TGTGCCAGTAGCGGACAGGACTGGGGCTACACCTTC
TRBV11-2,TRBD2,TRBJ2-3,-,CASSPLKGGIRTTDTQYF,TGTGCCAGCAGCCCCCTAAAGGGAGGGATCAGAACGACGGATACGCAGTATTTT
TRBV4-3,-,TRBJ2-1,-,CASSQVGAIYNEQFF,TGCGCCAGCAGCCAAGTGGGAGCTATCTACAATGAGCAGTTCTTC
TRBV7-8,-,TRBJ1-5,once,CASSLVRENQPQHF,TGTGCCAGCAGCTTAGTGCGGGAAAATCAGCCCCAGCATTTT
TRBV15,-,TRBJ1-5,-,CATSRASNTGSGNQPQHF,TGTGCCACCAGCAGAGCCTCGAATACAGGGTCGGGCAATCAGCCCCAGCATTTT
TRBV10-3,TRBD2,TRBJ2-2,-,CAIRESGKTGELFF,TGTGCCATCAGGGAGAGCGGGAAGACCGGGGAGCTGTTTTTT
TRBV3-1/TRBV3-2,-,TRBJ1-6,-,CASSQDSGYNSPLHF,TGTGCCAGCAGCCAAGATTCAGGGTATAATTCACCCCTCCACTTT
TRBV3-1/TRBV3-2,-,TRBJ2-7,-,CASSQYSYEQYF,TGTGCCAGCAGCCAATATTCCTACGAGCAGTACTTC
TRBV15,-,TRBJ1-3,-,CATSSGGSGNTIYF,TGTGCCACCAGCAGCGGGGGTTCAGGAAACACCATATATTTT